This TCR beta chain comes out of a study of T cell changes during pregnancy in multiple sclerosis. In this sample, this clone turned up a few times. Sequenced by immunoSEQ multiplex PCR; TCRdb stores in-frame clones only, minus some. This repertoire shows about 100,000 clones, about 90% found once; its top ten account for 1.9%. CDR1 SGHVS and CDR2 FQNEAQ come from the germline V gene. J gave up 4 bases and V 3 bases, and 12 bases lay outside the gene matches. This CDR3 has 18 residues. The origin of this receptor is a female donor with multiple sclerosis, enrolled in a pregnancy study. This material consisted of peripheral blood, taken after pregnancy. The chain joins TRBV7-8 to TRBJ1-6; TRBD1 agrees at 7 bases. The CDR3 loop reads CASSFAGRDRIYNSPLHF. CDR3 DNA sequence: TGTGCCAGCAGCTTCGCCGGTAGGGACAGAATTTATAATTCACCCCTCCACTTT. Using reference TRBV7-8 and TRBJ1-6 for the parts outside the CDR3, the full variable domain is GAGVSQSPRYKVAKRGQDVALRCDPISGHVSLFWYQQALGQGPEFLTYFQNEAQLDKSGLPSDRFFAERPEGSVSTLKIQRTQQEDSAVYLCASSFAGRDRIYNSPLHFGNGTRLTVT.